One and the same sample provided the 9 T cell receptor beta chains below, sequenced in a study of neurological immune-mediated disorders. Via MiXCR, TCRdb re-called the 5' RACE reads, giving one row per CDR3 protein. The sample comprises some 57,000 distinct CDR3 sequences, about 3.4% of which are singletons, and about 7.1% rests with the top ten. Sequencing was performed on PBMCs. These receptors came from a woman aged 55-70 years with multiple sclerosis.

This clonotype was detected ten times or more. This chain links TRBV20-1 with TRBJ1-2; 7 bases fit TRBD1. V shed 3 bases and J 1 base; nucleotides not matched to a gene: 2. In germline, CDR1 is DFQATT, CDR2 SNEGSKA (reference sequence). The CDR3 contains 13 residues. The DNA for the CDR3 is TGCAGTGCTAGCCGGGACAGTAACTATGGCTACACCTTC. It encodes CSASRDSNYGYTF.

This clonotype was observed many times. This chain connects TRBV5-1 to TRBJ2-3; D unclear. This CDR3 comprises 11 residues. Per the germline V gene, CDR1 is SGHRS and CDR2 is YFSETQ. V lost 2 bases and J lost 4, with 2 bases in between. Written as DNA, the CDR3 is TGCGCCAGCAGCTTTGCAGATACGCAGTATTTT. This codes for CASSFADTQYF.

This clonotype has ten or more counts. The J gene is TRBJ2-1, the V gene TRBV4-2; a possible D gene is TRBD2 (5 bases). This CDR3 has 13 residues. The germline gives CDR1 LGHNA, CDR2 YNFKEQ. Trimming removed 3 bases at V and 10 bases at J, with 13 bases between. The CDR3 here is CASSHVRADEQFF. The CDR3 bases are TGTGCCAGCAGCCACGTCAGAGCGGACGAGCAGTTCTTC.

The sample holds many counts of this clonotype. The chain is built from TRBV7-9 and TRBJ2-1; 8 bases match TRBD1. CDR1 is SEHNR and CDR2 is FQNEAQ in the germline V gene (reference sequence). The CDR3 has 17 amino acids. V lost 4 bases to trimming and J lost 6 bases; unmatched junction nucleotides: 14. The CDR3 reads CASSSPGGDRGFNEQFF. CDR3 DNA: TGTGCCAGCAGCTCCCCCGGAGGAGACAGGGGTTTCAATGAGCAGTTCTTC. Full variable domain (rest looked up from reference TRBV7-9 and TRBJ2-1): DTGVSQNPRHKITKRGQNVTFRCDPISEHNRLYWYRQTLGQGPEFLTYFQNEAQLEKSRLLSDRFSAERPKGSFSTLEIQRTEQGDSAMYLCASSSPGGDRGFNEQFFGPGTRLTVL.

This clonotype appeared many times. V usage is TRBV5-1 and J usage is TRBJ1-1; no reliable D call. Germline V gene sequence: CDR1 SGHRS, CDR2 YFSETQ. CDR3 size: 14 residues. V lost 2 bases to trimming and J lost 4 bases, with 12 bases between them. The DNA for the CDR3 is TGCGCCAGCAGCTTATTCGCGGTGGTCACTGAAGCTTTCTTT. Protein: CASSLFAVVTEAFF.

This clonotype appeared many times. The chain uses TRBV11-2 and TRBJ2-2; D may be TRBD1 (6 bases). The CDR3 runs to 16 residues. Germline CDR1 reads SGHAT; CDR2 reads FQNNGV. The V end lost 2 bases, the J end lost 4 bases, and 14 bases lay between the germline ends. CDR3 sequence (DNA): TGTGCCAGCAGCTTAAGGGGCAGGGGAATCACCGGGGAGCTGTTTTTT. Amino acid sequence: CASSLRGRGITGELFF.

This clonotype showed up many times. The chain is built from TRBV20-1 and TRBJ2-7; 7 nucleotides align to TRBD2. Germline CDR1 and CDR2: DFQATT and SNEGSKA (reference sequence). V was clipped by 1 base and J by 2 bases; unmatched bases: 5. This CDR3 is 14 amino acids long. As DNA, the CDR3 is TGCAGTGCTAGAGGATACGCGGGAGCCTACGAGCAGTACTTC. Its translation is CSARGYAGAYEQYF.

This clonotype was picked up many times. This chain uses TRBV5-6 with TRBJ2-3; TRBD1 or TRBD2 may be the D gene (5 bases each). Trimming removed 5 bases at V and 5 bases at J, with 9 bases between. In germline, CDR1 is SGHDT, CDR2 YYEEEE. CDR3 length: 12 residues. The CDR3 protein is CASRTGGDTQYF. CDR3 nucleotides: TGTGCCAGCAGGACTGGGGGAGATACGCAGTATTTT.

This clonotype was observed many times. J is TRBJ1-3 and V is TRBV20-1; D possibly corresponds to TRBD1 (5 bases). The ends were cut back, 3 bases at V and 2 bases at J, with 5 bases in the middle. The CDR3 covers 12 residues. In germline, CDR1 is DFQATT, CDR2 SNEGSKA (reference sequence). CDR3 coding DNA: TGCAGTGCTAGGGGGCCTGGAAACACCATATATTTT. It codes for CSARGPGNTIYF.